These 29 T cell receptor beta chains originate from one sample sequenced in a study of cytomegalovirus exposure and HLA in healthy donors. The PCR contained 60 Vbeta and 13 Jbeta primers. Assay: immunoSEQ multiplex PCR; the TCRdb copy retains only in-frame clones and omits some. Here the sample spans 60,000 or so clones, roughly 70% being singletons. The sequencing input was PBMCs. The receptors were sampled from a man between 50 and 59 years old in good health and CMV-seropositive.

The rearrangement joins TRBV7-9 to TRBJ1-2; 9 bases map to TRBD1. There are 16 residues in the CDR3. Trimming cost V 5 bases and J 7 bases; bases outside gene matches: 14. CDR1 is SEHNR, CDR2 FQNEAQ, per germline (reference sequence). CDR3 in amino acids: CASSHAGDRDFFGYTF. CDR3 in DNA: TGTGCCAGCAGCCATGCAGGGGACAGGGACTTTTTTGGCTACACCTTC.

CDR3 sequence: CASSRGEETQYF. CDR3 bases: TGTGCCAGCAGCCGGGGGGAGGAGACCCAGTACTTC. The chain combines TRBV9 with TRBJ2-5; 7 bases match TRBD2. This CDR3 comprises 12 residues. Germline CDR1 is SGDLS and CDR2 is YYNGEE. The trim removed 4 bases at V and 5 bases at J, leaving 2 bases unmatched.

The J gene is TRBJ1-1, the V gene TRBV9; 7 bases are shared with TRBD1. The CDR3 has 15 amino acids. After removal of 4 bases from V and 5 bases from J, the junction contained 11 bases not matched to a gene. CDR1 is SGDLS and CDR2 is YYNGEE in the germline V gene. For the CDR3, the DNA is TGTGCCAGCAGCCCCCAACAGGGGCGGTTGACTGAAGCTTTCTTT. This translates into CASSPQQGRLTEAFF.

This chain joins TRBV5-4 and TRBJ1-4; D uncertain. V lost 1 base, J lost 3 bases, and 10 bases lay in between. Germline V gives CDR1 SGHNT, CDR2 YYREEE (reference sequence). The CDR3 contains 15 residues. In DNA form, the CDR3 reads TGTGCCAGCAGCTTGTCGGGGTCGGCTAATGAAAAACTGTTTTTT. It encodes CASSLSGSANEKLFF.

This chain connects TRBV10-1 to TRBJ2-7; 10 bases agree with TRBD2. With V trimmed by 5 bases and J by 5 bases, 6 bases remained unmatched. Per germline, CDR1 WNHNN and CDR2 SYGVQD (reference sequence). The CDR3 spans 14 residues. CDR3 amino acids: CASSPGLATHEQYF. The CDR3, as DNA: TGCGCCAGCAGTCCGGGACTAGCGACCCACGAGCAGTACTTC.

The chain couples TRBV7-2 to TRBJ1-1; TRBD1 aligns across 8 bases. Germline V lookup: CDR1 SGHTA, CDR2 FQGNSA. With 2 bases clipped from V and 0 bases from J, the junction kept 5 bases outside the gene matches. This CDR3 has 16 residues. CDR3: CASSLQGAGLNTEAFF. The CDR3 nucleotides read TGTGCCAGCAGCTTACAGGGGGCAGGATTGAACACTGAAGCTTTCTTT.

The chain couples TRBV7-9 to TRBJ2-6; no firm D call. Germline assignment: CDR1 SEHNR and CDR2 FQNEAQ (reference sequence). The germline V and J ends were trimmed by 0 bases and 0 bases, with 9 bases remaining between them. CDR3 size: 17 residues. CDR3 in DNA: TGTGCCAGCAGCTTAGCCTTTAGTCTCTCTGGGGCCAACGTCCTGACTTTC. Translated: CASSLAFSLSGANVLTF.

The genes are TRBV7-2 and TRBJ1-4; 7 bases are a match to TRBD1. Losses at the gene ends were 4 bases for V and 5 bases for J; bases not matched to a gene: 7. CDR3 length equals 15 residues. Germline CDR1 SGHTA, CDR2 FQGNSA. Written as DNA, the CDR3 is TGTGCCAGCAGCTCCCAGGGGGGACAAAATGAAAAACTGTTTTTT. Protein sequence: CASSSQGGQNEKLFF.

The chain carries TRBV10-3 and TRBJ2-2; D might be TRBD1 (7 bases). V was trimmed by 6 bases and J by 5 bases, leaving 16 bases between them. This CDR3 spans 15 amino acids. From germline, CDR1 is ENHRY and CDR2 SYGVKD. The CDR3 sequence: CAIREMTGTTGELFF. CDR3 DNA sequence: TGTGCCATCAGGGAAATGACAGGGACTACCGGGGAGCTGTTTTTT.

The chain carries TRBV20-1 and TRBJ1-1, with D possibly TRBD1 on 6 matching bases. CDR3 length: 11 residues. Germline assignment: CDR1 DFQATT and CDR2 SNEGSKA (reference sequence). The V end was cut by 5 bases, the J end by 11 bases, with 15 bases between. The CDR3 region has the DNA TGCAGTGCTTCGACAGGTGAAAGGGCTTTCTTT. Amino acid sequence: CSASTGERAFF.

The J gene is TRBJ2-5, the V gene TRBV27, with D maybe TRBD2 (6 bases). Trimming left V 2 bases short and J 4 bases short, with 8 bases between. The CDR3 extends over 13 amino acids. Germline CDR1 and CDR2: MNHEY and SMNVEV (reference sequence). In nucleotides, the CDR3 is TGTGCCAGCAGTTTACGGGAGAGAGAGACCCAGTACTTC. Translating gives CASSLRERETQYF.

In this sample, this clone turned up a few times. CDR3 bases: TGTGCCAGCAGTGGGACTAGCAACAATGAGCAGTTCTTC. This sequence encodes CASSGTSNNEQFF. The chain has TRBV2 and TRBJ2-1; 8 nucleotides align to TRBD2. Germline V gives CDR1 SNHLY, CDR2 FYNNEI. The CDR3 sequence is 13 residues long. The trim removed 4 bases at V and 5 bases at J, leaving 1 base unmatched. Full variable domain (remainder filled in from reference TRBV2 and TRBJ2-1): EPEVTQTPSHQVTQMGQEVILRCVPISNHLYFYWYRQILGQKVEFLVSFYNNEISEKSEIFDDQFSVERPDGSNFTLKIRSTKLEDSAMYFCASSGTSNNEQFFGPGTRLTVL.

The chain carries TRBV11-3 and TRBJ2-5, with D unresolved. CDR1 and CDR2 (germline): SGHNT, YENEEA. This CDR3 contains 12 residues. Trimming left V 0 bases short and J 7 bases short, with 6 bases between. CDR3 nucleotide sequence: TGTGCCAGCAGCTTAGATACCGGGACCCAGTACTTC. Translated: CASSLDTGTQYF.

The rearrangement links TRBV6-5 to TRBJ1-1; TRBD1 matches at 8 bases. The germline V gene encodes CDR1 MNHEY and CDR2 SVGAGI. The CDR3 spans 15 residues. V gave up 5 bases and J gave up 2 bases; unmatched junction bases: 7. The CDR3 coding sequence is TGTGCCAGCAGTCCCCTAGGACAGGGAAACACTGAAGCTTTCTTT. The encoded protein is CASSPLGQGNTEAFF.

The V gene is TRBV5-4, the J gene TRBJ2-7; a weak D match, TRBD2 (5 bases). Germline V gene lookup returns CDR1 SGHNT and CDR2 YYREEE (reference sequence). CDR3 length equals 16 residues. V shed 0 bases and J shed 0 bases, with 13 bases lying between them. The CDR3 protein is CASSLAAGLSSYEQYF. CDR3 bases: TGTGCCAGCAGCTTGGCCGCGGGCTTAAGCTCCTACGAGCAGTACTTC.

The chain links TRBV19 to TRBJ2-7; 8 positions agree with TRBD1. The CDR3 length is 16 residues. From germline, CDR1 is LNHDA and CDR2 SQIVND (reference sequence). V was pared by 2 bases and J by 5 bases, with 11 bases of the junction left unmatched. The CDR3 nucleotides read TGTGCCAGTAGTATACCCGCCCGGACAGGGACCCACGAGCAGTACTTC. This encodes CASSIPARTGTHEQYF.

The rearrangement uses TRBV7-8 and TRBJ1-1; D might be TRBD1 (6 bases). The CDR3 is made up of 16 amino acids. Trimming left V 1 base short and J 3 bases short, with 15 bases between. CDR1 and CDR2 from the germline V gene are SGHVS and FQNEAQ. The DNA of the CDR3 is TGTGCCAGCAGCTTAGTTGTCGGGACAAGACACACTGAAGCTTTCTTT. Residues: CASSLVVGTRHTEAFF. Full variable domain (remainder filled in from reference TRBV7-8 and TRBJ1-1): GAGVSQSPRYKVAKRGQDVALRCDPISGHVSLFWYQQALGQGPEFLTYFQNEAQLDKSGLPSDRFFAERPEGSVSTLKIQRTQQEDSAVYLCASSLVVGTRHTEAFFGQGTRLTVV.

To note about this clone: At one end the junction does not follow the germline gene, possibly because of a read error. This specimen includes other DNA sequences encoding the same CDR3. As DNA, the CDR3 is TGCGCCAGCAGTGGGACAGGTAGCAATCAGCCCCAGCATTTT. This codes for CASSGTGSNQPQHF. V is TRBV2 and J is TRBJ1-5; 8 bases map to TRBD1. The length of the CDR3 is 14 residues. CDR1 is SNHLY and CDR2 is FYNNEI in the germline V gene.

The genes are TRBV5-6 and TRBJ1-1; D is possibly TRBD1 (6 bases). V was clipped by 3 bases and J by 1 base, with 13 bases between them. This CDR3 has 15 amino acids. Per germline, CDR1 SGHDT and CDR2 YYEEEE. CDR3: CASSSPGTRNTEAFF. CDR3 nucleotide sequence: TGTGCCAGCAGCTCGCCCGGGACACGGAACACTGAAGCTTTCTTT.

The gene calls are TRBV6-5 and TRBJ1-1, with unresolved D. The V end was cut by 7 bases, the J end by 1 base, with 10 bases between. This CDR3 contains 13 residues. Germline V CDR1 and CDR2: MNHEY, SVGAGI. The CDR3 protein is CASKLGTNTEAFF. The CDR3 DNA follows: TGTGCCAGCAAGCTAGGCACGAACACTGAAGCTTTCTTT.

This chain connects TRBV7-8 to TRBJ1-2; 8 nucleotides line up with TRBD1. Germline-derived CDR1 and CDR2 are SGHVS and FQNEAQ. The CDR3 spans 18 residues. Trimming at V came to 4 bases and at J to 5 bases, leaving 18 bases not matched to a gene. CDR3 sequence (DNA): TGTGCCAGCAGCTCCGACCCATCTCCGGGACAGGTCTTGTATGGCTACACCTTC. Translation gives CASSSDPSPGQVLYGYTF.

This chain connects TRBV5-4 to TRBJ1-2; possibly TRBD1 for D (5 bases). This CDR3 contains 15 residues. Germline CDR1 and CDR2: SGHNT and YYREEE (reference sequence). The V and J ends lost 2 bases and 3 bases respectively, with 14 bases between them. CDR3 nucleotides: TGTGCCAGCAGCTTAGGCGGGGGGGACTACTATGGCTACACCTTC. Residues: CASSLGGGDYYGYTF.

The chain couples TRBV7-2 to TRBJ1-2; TRBD1 might be the D (6 bases). The V end lost 5 bases, the J end lost 4 bases, and 17 bases lay between the germline ends. Germline values: CDR1 SGHTA, CDR2 FQGNSA. The CDR3 runs to 15 residues. The CDR3 DNA reads TGTGCCAGCAGCCCGTCCCAGGGGTTCGCCTATGGCTACACCTTC. Protein product: CASSPSQGFAYGYTF.

The V call is TRBV19, the J call TRBJ2-7; TRBD1 matches 9 bases. Germline V lookup: CDR1 LNHDA, CDR2 SQIVND (reference sequence). CDR3 length: 14 residues. Trimming removed 7 bases from V and 0 bases from J; junction bases left unmatched: 4. The CDR3, as DNA: TGTGCCAGTATCCTGGACAGGGGCTCCTACGAGCAGTACTTC. Translating gives CASILDRGSYEQYF.

V usage is TRBV1 and J usage is TRBJ2-5; the table names TRBD1, a call not compared with the DNA. TRBV1 is a known pseudogene. The CDR3 length is 15 residues. DNA for the CDR3: TGCACCAGCAGCCATACCCGGACAGGGACTGGGGAGCAGTACTTC. Its protein product is CTSSHTRTGTGEQYF.

This chain uses TRBV6-5 with TRBJ1-1; no reliable D call. CDR1 and CDR2 from the germline V gene are MNHEY and SVGAGI. V lost 6 bases and J lost 5, with 16 bases in between. CDR3 length: 14 amino acids. The CDR3 sequence is CASSRTARGTEAFF. Written as DNA, the CDR3 is TGTGCCAGCAGCCGGACCGCCCGAGGGACTGAAGCTTTCTTT.

The chain uses TRBV2 and TRBJ2-7, with a weak D call TRBD2 (6 bases). Germline V lookup: CDR1 SNHLY, CDR2 FYNNEI. Trimming stripped 8 bases from V and 0 bases from J, with 14 bases between. The CDR3 length is 14 residues. The CDR3 loop is CASASGVYSYEQYF. The CDR3 nucleotides read TGTGCCAGCGCGTCGGGGGTCTACTCCTACGAGCAGTACTTC.

The genes are TRBV7-6 and TRBJ2-7; 8 positions match TRBD1. The CDR3 covers 15 residues. CDR1 is SGHVS and CDR2 is FNYEAQ in the germline V gene. Germline trimming cut 1 base from V and 4 bases from J; bases unmatched to any gene: 6. CDR3 bases: TGTGCCAGCAGCTTAGGGCAGGGGGCGATGTACGAGCAGTACTTC. Its translation is CASSLGQGAMYEQYF.

The chain links TRBV9 to TRBJ2-3; 9 bases align to TRBD2. J lost 0 bases, V lost 3 bases, and 2 bases had no gene match. This CDR3 region has 15 residues. Germline-derived CDR1 and CDR2 are SGDLS and YYNGEE. CDR3 loop: CASSALAGSTDTQYF. The DNA for the CDR3 is TGTGCCAGCAGCGCCCTAGCGGGGAGCACAGATACGCAGTATTTT.